The 10 T cell receptor beta chains below come from one sample, sequenced in a study of T-cell reconstitution after alpha-beta-depleted transplantation in children. As it was prepared, the TCRbeta library received unique molecular identifiers. Using its own MiXCR run on the PCR reads, TCRdb lists one record per CDR3 protein. The sample lists fewer than 550,000 distinct CDR3 sequences, roughly an eighth occurring once. The sequenced sample was PBMCs, mostly from graft donor cells, obtained 180 days after TCRalphabeta/CD19-depleted stem cell transplant. All receptors derive from a female patient aged 2-9 years who had a stem cell transplant for aplastic anemia, so the T cells may come from the graft donor.

This clonotype was counted at least ten times. The rearrangement links TRBV6-1 to TRBJ2-2, with TRBD2 matching over 12 bases. The length of the CDR3 is 17 residues. Germline CDR1 reads MNHNS; CDR2 reads SASEGT. V gave up 6 bases and J gave up 7 bases; unmatched junction bases: 12. The CDR3 loop is CASRVPSGGANGGELFF. The CDR3 DNA reads TGTGCCAGCAGGGTTCCTAGCGGGGGGGCTAACGGCGGGGAGCTGTTTTTT.

The genes are TRBV12-3 or TRBV12-4 and TRBJ2-7; 7 bases map to TRBD2. This CDR3 region has 11 residues. V lost 6 bases and J lost 9; bases outside the gene matches: 5. The CDR3 nucleotides read TGTGCCAGCAGCCAAGGGGAGGGGCAGTACTTC. Translating it yields CASSQGEGQYF.

The V call is TRBV5-1, the J call TRBJ1-2; a possible D gene is TRBD1 (6 bases). V was pared by 1 base and J by 2 bases, with 12 bases between. The germline V gene has CDR1 SGHRS and CDR2 YFSETQ. The CDR3 extends over 15 amino acids. CDR3 DNA sequence: TGCGCCAGCAGCTTGCTGGGGGCTCGGAACTATGGCTACACCTTC. Its protein is CASSLLGARNYGYTF.

This clonotype was seen at least ten times. The CDR3 region is CASSALQGAGEKLFF. The DNA for the CDR3 is TGTGCCAGCAGCGCCCTTCAGGGGGCAGGGGAAAAACTGTTTTTT. The chain recombines TRBV9 with TRBJ1-4; 8 positions match TRBD1. Trimming cost V 3 bases and J 8 bases; bases outside gene matches: 9. CDR1 is SGDLS, CDR2 YYNGEE, per germline. The CDR3 totals 15 residues.

This clonotype was recorded many times. The chain recombines TRBV20-1 with TRBJ1-2; 7 bases map to TRBD1. CDR1 is DFQATT, CDR2 SNEGSKA, per germline (reference sequence). CDR3 length equals 14 residues. V lost 6 bases to trimming and J lost 2 bases; unmatched junction nucleotides: 9. CDR3 nucleotides: TGCAGTGCCCCGTCCCGGGACAGAAACTATGGCTACACCTTC. Its protein product is CSAPSRDRNYGYTF.

The chain links TRBV7-9 to TRBJ1-2, with TRBD1 matching over 8 bases. Unmatched junction bases numbered 9, after V lost 5 bases and J lost 7 bases. The CDR3 is 14 amino acids. Germline V gene lookup returns CDR1 SEHNR and CDR2 FQNEAQ (reference sequence). The chain's CDR3 is CASSAGQGVGGYTF. The CDR3 DNA reads as TGTGCCAGCAGCGCCGGACAGGGTGTGGGTGGCTACACCTTC.

V usage is TRBV9 and J usage is TRBJ2-5, with D tentatively TRBD2 (6 bases). Trimming took off 0 bases at V and 1 base at J, with 10 bases between the two ends. The CDR3 runs to 15 residues. CDR1 and CDR2 (germline): SGDLS, YYNGEE. CDR3 amino acids: CASSVDGGAQETQYF. CDR3 sequence (DNA): TGTGCCAGCAGCGTAGATGGCGGGGCCCAAGAGACCCAGTACTTC.

The genes are TRBV7-9 and TRBJ1-2, with D possibly matching TRBD1 (5 bases). This CDR3 has 16 amino acids. Per the germline V gene, CDR1 is SEHNR and CDR2 is FQNEAQ (reference sequence). Trimming left V 0 bases short and J 4 bases short, with 15 bases between. CDR3 sequence: CASSLAGRADLYGYTF. For the CDR3, the DNA is TGTGCCAGCAGCTTAGCTGGCAGGGCCGACCTCTATGGCTACACCTTC.

This clonotype has a count of ten or more. The chain has TRBV29-1 and TRBJ1-1; 10 nucleotides agree with TRBD1. Per germline, CDR1 SQVTM and CDR2 ANQGSEA. The junction had 7 bases not matched to a gene; V was cut back by 7 bases and J by 5 bases. The CDR3 consists of 13 residues. CDR3 coding DNA: TGCAGCGGAGCCCGGACAGGGGGAACTGAAGCTTTCTTT. This translates into CSGARTGGTEAFF.

The genes are TRBV30 and TRBJ2-1; no clear D. Germline V lookup: CDR1 GTSNPN, CDR2 SVGIG (reference sequence). The CDR3 is made up of 12 amino acids. The V gene lost 1 base and the J gene lost 7 bases, with 8 bases spanning the gap. The CDR3 coding sequence is TGTGCCTGGAGTGGTCAGCCGAATGAGCAGTTCTTC. Its translation is CAWSGQPNEQFF.